The TCR beta chain under discussion was sequenced for a study of T cell responses to AZD1222 COVID-19 vaccine. In the study overall: Second-dose timings of about 4 or about 12 weeks were pooled. Whole-study results and caveats: Reports indicate that nearly half of spike-specific TCRs are directed at unmutated variant regions. Vaccine-related CD4 TCRs covered spike, predominating at 160-218 and 743-854.

This CDR3 spans 15 amino acids. V gave up 4 bases and J gave up 4 bases; unmatched junction bases: 4. Germline lookup yields CDR1 SGHNT and CDR2 YYREEE (reference sequence). The repertoire was sequenced with immunoSEQ multiplex PCR; TCRdb's copy has only in-frame clones and lacks some. The data hold about 180,000 clones, with around 90% observed a single time. As for this clone: Its antigen is not identified.

The clonotype comes from an adult in good health. The material sequenced was peripheral blood, taken on day 0 of AZD1222 vaccination. The V and J genes are TRBV5-4 and TRBJ2-1; 11 bases are shared with TRBD2. The CDR3 spells CASSTGTSGYNEQFF. The CDR3, as DNA: TGTGCCAGCAGCACCGGGACTAGCGGATACAATGAGCAGTTCTTC.